The rows below give T cell receptor beta chains drawn from one sample of a study of vaccination effects on CD4 cells after COVID-19. These receptors lack a known antigen. Data came from immunoSEQ multiplex PCR; TCRdb stores just in-frame clones and leaves some out. The data contain 17,000 or so clones, over 60% of them singletons. The starting material was CD4+ T cells from PBMCs cultured with SARS-CoV-2 spike peptides, obtained after COVID-19 vaccination. All receptors derive from a human donor who had a prior SARS-CoV-2 infection. Each CDR3 is given with its conserved first and last residue. The D gene is left open where the match is weak. Size values are once, few and many counts, or a class for expanded clones, and some rows have none.

CDR3nt: TGTGCCAGCAGCGTAGGAGTCGGCCCCCCCTCCTACGAGCAGTACTTC; CDR3aa: CASSVGVGPPSYEQYF; d_gene: .; v_gene: TRBV9; abundance: .; j_gene: TRBJ2-7
CDR3nt: TGTGCCACCAGTGATCTCCAACCGGGACAGGGGGCCCCTAACTATGGCTACACCTTC; CDR3aa: CATSDLQPGQGAPNYGYTF; d_gene: TRBD1; v_gene: TRBV24-1; abundance: .; j_gene: TRBJ1-2
CDR3nt: TGCAGCGTGGGAACAGGGGGGGCTAACAATGAGCAGTTCTTC; CDR3aa: CSVGTGGANNEQFF; d_gene: .; v_gene: TRBV29-1; abundance: .; j_gene: TRBJ2-1
CDR3nt: TGTGCCAGCCAGGGCAGGGGAGGCGAAAAACTGTTTTTT; CDR3aa: CASQGRGGEKLFF; d_gene: .; v_gene: TRBV2; abundance: .; j_gene: TRBJ1-4
CDR3nt: TGCGCCAGCAGCTTGACTTGGGGCCGGAGCACAGATACGCAGTATTTT; CDR3aa: CASSLTWGRSTDTQYF; d_gene: .; v_gene: TRBV5-1; abundance: few; j_gene: TRBJ2-3
CDR3nt: TGTGCCAGCAGACAGGGACAGGGTTCGGGAGATACGCAGTATTTT; CDR3aa: CASRQGQGSGDTQYF; d_gene: TRBD1; v_gene: TRBV7-2; abundance: .; j_gene: TRBJ2-3
CDR3nt: TGTGCCAGCAGTTCTGACGGGGGAATGGGCTACACCTTC; CDR3aa: CASSSDGGMGYTF; d_gene: .; v_gene: TRBV2; abundance: .; j_gene: TRBJ1-2
CDR3nt: TGTGCCAGTAGTCCCAGGGGCGGCGAGCAGTACTTC; CDR3aa: CASSPRGGEQYF; d_gene: .; v_gene: TRBV19; abundance: large; j_gene: TRBJ2-7
CDR3nt: TGTGCCAGCACTCTCTCCGGGGGGCCCACAGATACGCAGTATTTT; CDR3aa: CASTLSGGPTDTQYF; d_gene: .; v_gene: TRBV7-3; abundance: .; j_gene: TRBJ2-3
CDR3nt: TGTGCCAGCTCCCGAAACTGGGGGCGGGATCAGCCCCAGCATTTT; CDR3aa: CASSRNWGRDQPQHF; d_gene: .; v_gene: TRBV18; abundance: .; j_gene: TRBJ1-5
CDR3nt: TGTGCCAGCAGCTTAGGTACCCAATTCTACACCTTC; CDR3aa: CASSLGTQFYTF; d_gene: .; v_gene: TRBV7-8; abundance: .; j_gene: TRBJ1-2
CDR3nt: TGTGCCAGCAGCCAAGATGTGGGACGGAATTCACCCCTCCACTTT; CDR3aa: CASSQDVGRNSPLHF; d_gene: .; v_gene: TRBV14; abundance: .; j_gene: TRBJ1-6
CDR3nt: TGTGCCATCGGAGGTTCAGCGGGGGACTACAATGAGCAGTTCTTC; CDR3aa: CAIGGSAGDYNEQFF; d_gene: TRBD2; v_gene: TRBV10-3; abundance: few; j_gene: TRBJ2-1
CDR3nt: TGTGCCAGCAGCAAACCGGGGGGGGGCTACGAGCAGTACTTC; CDR3aa: CASSKPGGGYEQYF; d_gene: .; v_gene: TRBV21-1; abundance: .; j_gene: TRBJ2-7
CDR3nt: TGTGCCAGCAGTTTATTACCGAATTCACCCCTCCACTTT; CDR3aa: CASSLLPNSPLHF; d_gene: .; v_gene: TRBV27; abundance: .; j_gene: TRBJ1-6
CDR3nt: TGTGCCAGCAGTATGGGGACCAATTCACCCCTCCACTTT; CDR3aa: CASSMGTNSPLHF; d_gene: .; v_gene: TRBV27; abundance: .; j_gene: TRBJ1-6
CDR3nt: TGTGCCAGCAGCCAGGGACTAGCAGGGGGTGGGGAGACCCAGTACTTC; CDR3aa: CASSQGLAGGGETQYF; d_gene: TRBD2; v_gene: TRBV7-2; abundance: .; j_gene: TRBJ2-5
CDR3nt: TGTGCCAGCAGTTTCGGCCTGGCCAAAAACATTCAGTACTTC; CDR3aa: CASSFGLAKNIQYF; d_gene: .; v_gene: TRBV28; abundance: .; j_gene: TRBJ2-4
CDR3nt: TGTGCCAGCAGTTTCCATGGCGGTTTATCCTACGAGCAGTACTTC; CDR3aa: CASSFHGGLSYEQYF; d_gene: .; v_gene: TRBV27; abundance: few; j_gene: TRBJ2-7
CDR3nt: TGTGCCAGCAGCCCTTCCATTAGCACAGATACGCAGTATTTT; CDR3aa: CASSPSISTDTQYF; d_gene: .; v_gene: TRBV14; abundance: .; j_gene: TRBJ2-3
CDR3nt: TGTGCCAGCTCTCTATGGGCAGCAGCTATGAACACTGAAGCTTTCTTT; CDR3aa: CASSLWAAAMNTEAFF; d_gene: .; v_gene: TRBV18; abundance: .; j_gene: TRBJ1-1
CDR3nt: TGTGCCAGCGGACCGGGACAGGGGGGCTCCTACGAGCAGTACTTC; CDR3aa: CASGPGQGGSYEQYF; d_gene: TRBD1; v_gene: TRBV27; abundance: .; j_gene: TRBJ2-7
CDR3nt: TGTGCCAGCAGCTTACGTCTGGGCCCGCATGGCTACACCTTC; CDR3aa: CASSLRLGPHGYTF; d_gene: .; v_gene: TRBV11-2; abundance: .; j_gene: TRBJ1-2
CDR3nt: TGTGCCAGCAGCCGGCCAACGACGGGGGAAGACACTGAAGCTTTCTTT; CDR3aa: CASSRPTTGEDTEAFF; d_gene: .; v_gene: TRBV5-4; abundance: .; j_gene: TRBJ1-1
CDR3nt: TGTGCCAGTAGTATAGGGAGGGGGGGCTATGAAAAACTGTTTTTT; CDR3aa: CASSIGRGGYEKLFF; d_gene: .; v_gene: TRBV19; abundance: .; j_gene: TRBJ1-4
CDR3nt: TGTGCCAGCACAAGGGGCCGCTCTGGAAACACCATATATTTT; CDR3aa: CASTRGRSGNTIYF; d_gene: .; v_gene: TRBV6-5; abundance: .; j_gene: TRBJ1-3
CDR3nt: TGTGCCAGCAGACCGGGAGTGAGCAATCAGCCCCAGCATTTT; CDR3aa: CASRPGVSNQPQHF; d_gene: .; v_gene: TRBV2; abundance: .; j_gene: TRBJ1-5
CDR3nt: TGCGCCAGCAGCCCTTCAGGACTAGCGGGGGGCCACAACTACGAGCAGTACTTC; CDR3aa: CASSPSGLAGGHNYEQYF; d_gene: TRBD2; v_gene: TRBV5-1; abundance: .; j_gene: TRBJ2-7
CDR3nt: TGTGCCAGCAGTGACAGGGTTTATGGAAACACCATATATTTT; CDR3aa: CASSDRVYGNTIYF; d_gene: TRBD1; v_gene: TRBV9; abundance: .; j_gene: TRBJ1-3
CDR3nt: TGCGCCAGCAGCTTAGGTTGGCAGCCCTGGAGGGAGACCCAGTACTTC; CDR3aa: CASSLGWQPWRETQYF; d_gene: .; v_gene: TRBV5-1; abundance: medium-sized; j_gene: TRBJ2-5
CDR3nt: TGCGCCAGCAGCCAAGGGCTCGGGATCAGCACAGATACGCAGTATTTT; CDR3aa: CASSQGLGISTDTQYF; d_gene: .; v_gene: TRBV4-3; abundance: .; j_gene: TRBJ2-3
CDR3nt: TGTGCCAGCAGGGTGACAGATACGCAGTATTTT; CDR3aa: CASRVTDTQYF; d_gene: .; v_gene: TRBV28; abundance: .; j_gene: TRBJ2-3
CDR3nt: TGTGCCACCAGCCCCGGGACAGGGGGATTTTTTCGGAACTATGGCTACACCTTC; CDR3aa: CATSPGTGGFFRNYGYTF; d_gene: TRBD1; v_gene: TRBV15; abundance: medium-sized; j_gene: TRBJ1-2
CDR3nt: TGTGCCAGCAGCCCGTGGGACAGGCATTCCTACGAGCAGTACTTC; CDR3aa: CASSPWDRHSYEQYF; d_gene: TRBD1; v_gene: TRBV7-8; abundance: .; j_gene: TRBJ2-7
CDR3nt: TGCGCCAGCAGCTTGCAACTAGCGGGAGTCGGGGGGGAGCTGTTTTTT; CDR3aa: CASSLQLAGVGGELFF; d_gene: TRBD2; v_gene: TRBV5-1; abundance: .; j_gene: TRBJ2-2
CDR3nt: TGTGCCAGCAGTCCCCGGCAGGGTGTCAGATCACCCCTCCACTTT; CDR3aa: CASSPRQGVRSPLHF; d_gene: .; v_gene: TRBV6-5; abundance: medium-sized; j_gene: TRBJ1-6
CDR3nt: TGTGCCAGCATGGACAGGAACTACGAGCAGTACTTC; CDR3aa: CASMDRNYEQYF; d_gene: TRBD1; v_gene: TRBV6-5; abundance: .; j_gene: TRBJ2-7
CDR3nt: TGCAGTGCTAGTATCGGGGGGCCCAGCACAGATACGCAGTATTTT; CDR3aa: CSASIGGPSTDTQYF; d_gene: .; v_gene: TRBV20-1; abundance: .; j_gene: TRBJ2-3
CDR3nt: TGTGCCAGCAGCTTAAAGAAAGGAGGCACTAATGAAAAACTGTTTTTT; CDR3aa: CASSLKKGGTNEKLFF; d_gene: .; v_gene: TRBV7-9; abundance: .; j_gene: TRBJ1-4
CDR3nt: TGCGCCAGCAGTTATGGGTTCGACTATGGCTACACCTTC; CDR3aa: CASSYGFDYGYTF; d_gene: .; v_gene: TRBV5-1; abundance: .; j_gene: TRBJ1-2
CDR3nt: TGTGCCAGCAGTGAATTGGGGGCGCGGGACACTGAAGCTTTCTTT; CDR3aa: CASSELGARDTEAFF; d_gene: .; v_gene: TRBV25-1; abundance: .; j_gene: TRBJ1-1
CDR3nt: TGTGCCAGCTCACCAATTACCGGGACAGGGATATCCGGAAACACCATATATTTT; CDR3aa: CASSPITGTGISGNTIYF; d_gene: TRBD1; v_gene: TRBV18; abundance: .; j_gene: TRBJ1-3
CDR3nt: TGTGCCAGCTCAGTAAGACAGGGGATCGAGGGCTACACCTTC; CDR3aa: CASSVRQGIEGYTF; d_gene: TRBD1; v_gene: TRBV18; abundance: .; j_gene: TRBJ1-2
CDR3nt: TGTGCCAGCAGCGTAGGGCTCCGGGCGGGGGTATGGGGAGAGACCCAGTACTTC; CDR3aa: CASSVGLRAGVWGETQYF; d_gene: TRBD2; v_gene: TRBV9; abundance: .; j_gene: TRBJ2-5
CDR3nt: TGTGCCAGCAGCTTAGGGGGGGGGAGAGACTACGAGCAGTACTTC; CDR3aa: CASSLGGGRDYEQYF; d_gene: TRBD2; v_gene: TRBV7-2; abundance: .; j_gene: TRBJ2-7
CDR3nt: TGTGCCAGCAGCCGTGCCCCGACAGTATATAGCAATCAGCCCCAGCATTTT; CDR3aa: CASSRAPTVYSNQPQHF; d_gene: .; v_gene: TRBV2; abundance: .; j_gene: TRBJ1-5
CDR3nt: TGTGCCAGCAGCTTAGGGCAGGGCTATGGCTACACCTTC; CDR3aa: CASSLGQGYGYTF; d_gene: .; v_gene: TRBV7-2; abundance: .; j_gene: TRBJ1-2
CDR3nt: TGCGCCAGCAAAGACAGGGGAAGTGGTAGCAATCAGCCCCAGCATTTT; CDR3aa: CASKDRGSGSNQPQHF; d_gene: TRBD1; v_gene: TRBV10-2; abundance: once; j_gene: TRBJ1-5
CDR3nt: TGTGCCAGCAGTGATCCCCGGAATAATGAAAAACTGTTTTTT; CDR3aa: CASSDPRNNEKLFF; d_gene: .; v_gene: TRBV2; abundance: .; j_gene: TRBJ1-4